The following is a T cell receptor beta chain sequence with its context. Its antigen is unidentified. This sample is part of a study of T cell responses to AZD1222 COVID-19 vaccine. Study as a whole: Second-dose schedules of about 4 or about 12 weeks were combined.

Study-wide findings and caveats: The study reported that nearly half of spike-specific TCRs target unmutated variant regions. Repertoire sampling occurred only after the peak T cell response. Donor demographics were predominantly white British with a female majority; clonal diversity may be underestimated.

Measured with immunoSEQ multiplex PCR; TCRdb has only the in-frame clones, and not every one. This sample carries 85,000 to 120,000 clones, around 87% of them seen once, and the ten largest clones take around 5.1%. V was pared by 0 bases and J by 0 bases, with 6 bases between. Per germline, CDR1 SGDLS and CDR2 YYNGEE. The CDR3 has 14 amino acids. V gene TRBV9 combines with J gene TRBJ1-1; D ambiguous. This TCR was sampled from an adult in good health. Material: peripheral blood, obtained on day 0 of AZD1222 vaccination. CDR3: CASSVEQLNTEAFF. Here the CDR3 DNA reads TGTGCCAGCAGCGTAGAACAGCTGAACACTGAAGCTTTCTTT.